These T cell receptor beta chains were read from a single sample in a study of shared clonotypes between healthy human individuals. Measured with immunoSEQ multiplex PCR; TCRdb has only the in-frame clones, and not every one. Here the sample spans millions of clones, 85% to 95% being singletons. Sample: naive CD4+ T cells from PBMCs. Every receptor here comes from a man younger than 35 in good health. Some clones in this sample may be carry-over from other donors' samples. Each CDR3 is given with its conserved first and last residue. A D gene is named only where the DNA matches it firmly. Rows give clone size only sometimes, using once, few, many, or a class for an expanded clone.

cdr3_length j_call clone_size d_call v_call cdr3_nt cdr3_aa
17 TRBJ2-1 - - TRBV5-6 TGTGCCAGCAGCTTAGCTTTAGCGGAAAATGCCAGGGATGAGCAGTTCTTC CASSLALAENARDEQFF
16 TRBJ2-5 - TRBD2 TRBV5-6 TGTGCCAGCAGCTGGGGGACTAGCGGGAGGCTTGAGACCCAGTACTTC CASSWGTSGRLETQYF
15 TRBJ2-1 - TRBD2 TRBV5-1 TGCGCCAGCAGCCCCGATCTAGCGGGAGTCAATGAGCAGTTCTTC CASSPDLAGVNEQFF
13 TRBJ1-2 - - TRBV28 TGTGCCAGCATATCCCCACGACAGGTCGGCTACACCTTC CASISPRQVGYTF
14 TRBJ1-1 - - TRBV27 TGTGCCAGCAACCCCGGCGGCAGTCTCACTGAAGCTTTCTTT CASNPGGSLTEAFF
16 TRBJ2-3 - - TRBV7-3 TGTGCCAGCAGCTTGAGGCCGGGACGCCCGGGAGATACGCAGTATTTT CASSLRPGRPGDTQYF
15 TRBJ2-1 - TRBD2 TRBV7-3 TGTGCCAGCAGCCCAACTAGCGGGACCTACAATGAGCAGTTCTTC CASSPTSGTYNEQFF
15 TRBJ2-5 - - TRBV18 TGTGCCAGCTCACCAGGGCGGGGACGAGAGGAGACCCAGTACTTC CASSPGRGREETQYF
14 TRBJ2-3 - TRBD2 TRBV7-3 TGTGCCAGCAGCTTTGGGGGGGACTCCGATACGCAGTATTTT CASSFGGDSDTQYF
14 TRBJ2-3 - - TRBV11-2 TGTGCCAGCAGCTTACGTACAGTCCCAGATACGCAGTATTTT CASSLRTVPDTQYF
11 TRBJ2-7 - - TRBV28 TGTGCCAGCAGTTCGGTCTACGAGCAGTACTTC CASSSVYEQYF
15 TRBJ1-4 - - TRBV19 TGTGCCAGTAGTATACTGGGGTCAACTAATGAAAAACTGTTTTTT CASSILGSTNEKLFF
15 TRBJ1-1 - TRBD1 TRBV5-5 TGTGCCAGCAGCCAAGCAGGGGGCATAGGCACTGAAGCTTTCTTT CASSQAGGIGTEAFF
14 TRBJ1-2 once - TRBV7-8 TGTGCCAGCAGCTTGGGGCACCTTAACTATGGCTACACCTTC CASSLGHLNYGYTF
16 TRBJ2-2 - - TRBV30 TGTGCCTGGAAGAGGGGTTCCCTGCCGAACACCGGGGAGCTGTTTTTT CAWKRGSLPNTGELFF